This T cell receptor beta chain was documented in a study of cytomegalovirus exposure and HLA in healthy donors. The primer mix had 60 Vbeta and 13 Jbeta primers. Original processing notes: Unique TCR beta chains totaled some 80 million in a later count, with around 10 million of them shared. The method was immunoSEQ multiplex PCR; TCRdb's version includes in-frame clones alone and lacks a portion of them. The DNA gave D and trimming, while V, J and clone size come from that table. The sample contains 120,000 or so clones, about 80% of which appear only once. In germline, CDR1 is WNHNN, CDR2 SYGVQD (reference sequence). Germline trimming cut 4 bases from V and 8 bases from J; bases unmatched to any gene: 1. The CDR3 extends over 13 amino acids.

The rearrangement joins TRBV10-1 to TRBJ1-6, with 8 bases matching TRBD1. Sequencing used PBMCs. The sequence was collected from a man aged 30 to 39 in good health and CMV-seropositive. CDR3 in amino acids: CASSGQGYSPLHF. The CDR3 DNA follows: TGCGCCAGCAGTGGACAGGGGTATTCACCCCTCCACTTT.